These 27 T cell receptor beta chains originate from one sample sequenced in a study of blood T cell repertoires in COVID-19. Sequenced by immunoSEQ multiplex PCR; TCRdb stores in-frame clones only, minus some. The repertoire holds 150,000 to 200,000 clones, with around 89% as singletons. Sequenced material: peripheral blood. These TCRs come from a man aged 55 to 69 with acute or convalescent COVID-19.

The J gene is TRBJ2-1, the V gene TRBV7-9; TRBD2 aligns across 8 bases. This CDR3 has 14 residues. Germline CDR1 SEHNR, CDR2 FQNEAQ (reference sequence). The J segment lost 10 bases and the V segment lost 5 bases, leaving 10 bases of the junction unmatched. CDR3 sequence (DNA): TGTGCCAGCAGCCTCCAGGCGGGGGGACTGGAGCAGTTCTTC. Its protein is CASSLQAGGLEQFF.

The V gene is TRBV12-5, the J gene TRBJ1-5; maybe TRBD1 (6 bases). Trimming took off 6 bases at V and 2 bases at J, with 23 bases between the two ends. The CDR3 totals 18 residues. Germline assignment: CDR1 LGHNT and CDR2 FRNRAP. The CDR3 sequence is CASGPGSSGVPGNQPQHF. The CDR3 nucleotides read TGTGCTAGTGGCCCTGGATCATCAGGGGTTCCGGGCAATCAGCCCCAGCATTTT.

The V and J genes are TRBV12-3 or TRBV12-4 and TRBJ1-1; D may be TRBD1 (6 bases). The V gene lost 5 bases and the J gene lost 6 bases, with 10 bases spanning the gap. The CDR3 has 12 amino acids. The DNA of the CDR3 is TGTGCCAGCAGTAAGGACAGACCTGAAGCTTTCTTT. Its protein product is CASSKDRPEAFF.

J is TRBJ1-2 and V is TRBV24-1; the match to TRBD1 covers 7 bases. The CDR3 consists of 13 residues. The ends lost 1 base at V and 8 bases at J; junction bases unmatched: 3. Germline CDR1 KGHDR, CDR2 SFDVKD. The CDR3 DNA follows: TGTGCCACCAGTGATTTAACGACAGGGGGCTACACCTTC. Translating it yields CATSDLTTGGYTF.

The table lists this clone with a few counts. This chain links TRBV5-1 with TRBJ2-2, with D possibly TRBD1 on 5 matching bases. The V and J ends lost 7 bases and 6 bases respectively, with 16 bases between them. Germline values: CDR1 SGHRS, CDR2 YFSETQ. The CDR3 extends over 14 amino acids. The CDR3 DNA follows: TGCGCCAGCTCCCGACGGCAGGGCTCCGGGGAGCTGTTTTTT. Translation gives CASSRRQGSGELFF.

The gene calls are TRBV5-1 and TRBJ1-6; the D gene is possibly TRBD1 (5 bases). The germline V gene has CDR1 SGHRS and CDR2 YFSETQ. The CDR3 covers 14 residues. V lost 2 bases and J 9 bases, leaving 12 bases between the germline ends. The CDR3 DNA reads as TGCGCCAGCAGCTTTGGGGCAGAGGCTTCACCCCTCCACTTT. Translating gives CASSFGAEASPLHF.

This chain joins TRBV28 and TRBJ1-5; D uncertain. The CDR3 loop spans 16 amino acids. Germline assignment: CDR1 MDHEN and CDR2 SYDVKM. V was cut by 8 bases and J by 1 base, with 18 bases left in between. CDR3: CASPPPPGKSNQPQHF. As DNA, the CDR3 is TGTGCCAGCCCTCCCCCCCCGGGGAAGAGCAATCAGCCCCAGCATTTT.

CDR3 nucleotides: TGTGCCAGCAGCTCGATCCCGGGACAAAACTATGGCTACACCTTC. Translating gives CASSSIPGQNYGYTF. The chain is built from TRBV7-2 and TRBJ1-2, with D possibly TRBD1 on 6 matching bases. Germline V gene lookup returns CDR1 SGHTA and CDR2 FQGNSA. Trimming shortened V by 4 bases and J by 2 bases, and 14 bases separated the two germline ends. The CDR3 contains 15 residues.

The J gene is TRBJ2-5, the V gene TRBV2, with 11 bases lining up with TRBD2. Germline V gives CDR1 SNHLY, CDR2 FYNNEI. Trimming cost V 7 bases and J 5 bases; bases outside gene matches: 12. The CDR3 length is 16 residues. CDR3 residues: CASIPGTSGPRETQYF. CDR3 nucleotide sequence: TGTGCCAGCATCCCTGGGACTAGCGGCCCAAGGGAGACCCAGTACTTC.

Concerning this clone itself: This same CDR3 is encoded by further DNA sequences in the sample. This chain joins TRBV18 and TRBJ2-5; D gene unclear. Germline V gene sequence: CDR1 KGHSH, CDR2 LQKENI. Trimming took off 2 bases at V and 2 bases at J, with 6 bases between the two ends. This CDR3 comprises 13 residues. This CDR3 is CASSPGVQETQYF. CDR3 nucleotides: TGTGCCAGCTCACCAGGAGTACAAGAGACCCAGTACTTC.

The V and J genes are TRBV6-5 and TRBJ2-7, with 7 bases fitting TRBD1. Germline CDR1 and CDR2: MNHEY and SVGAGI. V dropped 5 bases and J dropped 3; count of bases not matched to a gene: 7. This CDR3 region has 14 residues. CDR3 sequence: CASSPPGQSYEQYF. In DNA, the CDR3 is TGTGCCAGCAGTCCTCCGGGACAGAGCTACGAGCAGTACTTC.

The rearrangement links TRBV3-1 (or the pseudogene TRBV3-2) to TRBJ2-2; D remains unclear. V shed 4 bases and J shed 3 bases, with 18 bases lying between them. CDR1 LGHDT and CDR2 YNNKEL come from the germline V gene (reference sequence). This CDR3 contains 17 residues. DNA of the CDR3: TGTGCCAGCAGCCTCGAGAGGTCCCAGCGCGACACCGGGGAGCTGTTTTTT. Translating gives CASSLERSQRDTGELFF.

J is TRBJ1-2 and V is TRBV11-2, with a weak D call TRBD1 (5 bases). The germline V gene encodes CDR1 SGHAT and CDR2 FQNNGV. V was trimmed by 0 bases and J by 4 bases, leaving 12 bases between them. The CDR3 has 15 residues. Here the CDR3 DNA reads TGTGCCAGCAGCTTAGAAGACAGAGCTTTCTATGGCTACACCTTC. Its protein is CASSLEDRAFYGYTF.

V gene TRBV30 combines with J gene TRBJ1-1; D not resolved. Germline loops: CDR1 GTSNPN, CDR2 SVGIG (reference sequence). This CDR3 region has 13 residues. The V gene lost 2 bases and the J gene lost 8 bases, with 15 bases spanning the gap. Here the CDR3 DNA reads TGTGCCTGGAGTCTAGCTCAGCCCAGGGAAGCTTTCTTT. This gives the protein CAWSLAQPREAFF.

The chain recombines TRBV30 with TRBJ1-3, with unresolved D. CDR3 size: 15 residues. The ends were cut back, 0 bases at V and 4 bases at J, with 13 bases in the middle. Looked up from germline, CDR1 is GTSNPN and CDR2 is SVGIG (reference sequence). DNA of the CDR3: TGTGCCTGGAGTGTACCGGCACCCGGGGGAAACACCATATATTTT. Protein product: CAWSVPAPGGNTIYF.

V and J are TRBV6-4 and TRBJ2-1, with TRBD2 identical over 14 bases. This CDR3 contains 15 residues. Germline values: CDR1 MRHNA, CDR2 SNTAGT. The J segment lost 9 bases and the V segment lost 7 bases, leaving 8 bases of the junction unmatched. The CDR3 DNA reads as TGTGCCAGCAATATCCAAGGACTAGCGGGAGGTGAGCAGTTCTTC. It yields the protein CASNIQGLAGGEQFF.

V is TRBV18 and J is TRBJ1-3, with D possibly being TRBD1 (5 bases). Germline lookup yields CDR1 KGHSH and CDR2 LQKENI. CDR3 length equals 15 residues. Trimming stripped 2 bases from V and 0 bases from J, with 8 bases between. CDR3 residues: CASSPGQGSGNTIYF. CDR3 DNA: TGTGCCAGCTCACCAGGTCAGGGCTCTGGAAACACCATATATTTT. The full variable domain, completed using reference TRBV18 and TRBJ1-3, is NAGVMQNPRHLVRRRGQEARLRCSPMKGHSHVYWYRQLPEEGLKFMVYLQKENIIDESGMPKERFSAEFPKEGPSILRIQQVVRGDSAAYFCASSPGQGSGNTIYFGEGSWLTVV.

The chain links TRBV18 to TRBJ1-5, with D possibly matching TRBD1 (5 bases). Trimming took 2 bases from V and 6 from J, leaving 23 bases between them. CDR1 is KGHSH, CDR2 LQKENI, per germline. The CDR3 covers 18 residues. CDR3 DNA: TGTGCCAGCTCACCAGGCGTTGGAGGGGCCTTATCTAGTCAGCCCCAGCATTTT. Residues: CASSPGVGGALSSQPQHF.

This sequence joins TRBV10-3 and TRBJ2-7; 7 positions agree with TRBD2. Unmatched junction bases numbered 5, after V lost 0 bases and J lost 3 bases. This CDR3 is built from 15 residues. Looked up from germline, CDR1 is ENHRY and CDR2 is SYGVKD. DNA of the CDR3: TGTGCCATCAGTGAGTCGAGCGGGGCGAACTACGAGCAGTACGTC. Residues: CAISESSGANYEQYV.

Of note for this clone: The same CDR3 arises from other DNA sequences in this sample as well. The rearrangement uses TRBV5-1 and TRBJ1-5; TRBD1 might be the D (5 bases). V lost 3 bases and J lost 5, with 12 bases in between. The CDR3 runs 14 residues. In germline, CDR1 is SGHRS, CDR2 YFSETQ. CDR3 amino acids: CASSSLGGDQPQHF. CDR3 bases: TGCGCCAGCAGCTCCCTGGGGGGTGATCAGCCCCAGCATTTT.

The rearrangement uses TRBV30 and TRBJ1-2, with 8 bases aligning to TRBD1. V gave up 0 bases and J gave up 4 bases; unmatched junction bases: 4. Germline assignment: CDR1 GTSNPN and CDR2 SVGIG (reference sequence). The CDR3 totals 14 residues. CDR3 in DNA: TGTGCCTGGAGTGTGCTCACAGGGGGCTATGGCTACACCTTC. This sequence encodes CAWSVLTGGYGYTF.

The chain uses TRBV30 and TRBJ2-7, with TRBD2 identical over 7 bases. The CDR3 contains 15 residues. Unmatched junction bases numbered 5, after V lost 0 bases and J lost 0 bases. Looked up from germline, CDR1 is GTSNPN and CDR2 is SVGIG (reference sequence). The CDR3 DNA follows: TGTGCCTGGAGTGTAAGTGGGAGGGACTCCTACGAGCAGTACTTC. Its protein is CAWSVSGRDSYEQYF.

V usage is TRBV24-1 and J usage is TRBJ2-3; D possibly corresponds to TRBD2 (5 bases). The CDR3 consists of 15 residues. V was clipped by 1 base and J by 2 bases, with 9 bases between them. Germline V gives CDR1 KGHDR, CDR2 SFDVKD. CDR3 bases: TGTGCCACCAGTGATTTAGCGGATTTCACAGATACGCAGTATTTT. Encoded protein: CATSDLADFTDTQYF.

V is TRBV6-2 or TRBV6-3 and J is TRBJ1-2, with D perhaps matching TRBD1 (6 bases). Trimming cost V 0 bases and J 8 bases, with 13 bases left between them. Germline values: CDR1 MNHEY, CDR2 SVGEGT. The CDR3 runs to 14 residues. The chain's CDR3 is CASSYSNRVGGYTF. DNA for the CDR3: TGTGCCAGCAGTTACTCGAACAGGGTTGGAGGCTACACCTTC.

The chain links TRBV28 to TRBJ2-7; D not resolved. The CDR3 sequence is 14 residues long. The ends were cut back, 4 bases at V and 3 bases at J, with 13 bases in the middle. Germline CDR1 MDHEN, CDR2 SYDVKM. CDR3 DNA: TGTGCCAGCAGTTACCTGAGCATGCGCTACGAGCAGTACTTC. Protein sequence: CASSYLSMRYEQYF.

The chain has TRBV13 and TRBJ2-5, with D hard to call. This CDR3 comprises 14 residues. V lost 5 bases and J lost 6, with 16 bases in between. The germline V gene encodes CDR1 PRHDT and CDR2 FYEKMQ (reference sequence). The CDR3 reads CASSTPTYAKTQYF. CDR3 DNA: TGTGCCAGCAGCACGCCGACTTATGCGAAGACCCAGTACTTC.

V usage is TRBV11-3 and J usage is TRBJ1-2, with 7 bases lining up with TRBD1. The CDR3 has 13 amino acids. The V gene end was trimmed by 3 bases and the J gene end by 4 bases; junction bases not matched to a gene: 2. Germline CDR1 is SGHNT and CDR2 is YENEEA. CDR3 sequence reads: CASSFTGAYGYTF. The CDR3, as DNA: TGTGCCAGCAGCTTCACAGGGGCCTATGGCTACACCTTC.